A single sample is the source of the 30 T cell receptor beta chains below, sequenced in a study of siplizumab effects on memory and regulatory T cells. Profiled with immunoSEQ multiplex PCR; TCRdb holds only in-frame clones, not every one. The data show some 100,000 clones, more than 85% seen once. Sequencing used CD4+ T cells sorted from blood. The receptor set was obtained from a human donor in good health. Some clones in this sample may be carry-over from other donors' samples.

The chain links TRBV12-5 to TRBJ2-1, with D maybe TRBD2 (5 bases). V lost 0 bases, J lost 10 bases, and 19 bases lay in between. The germline CDR1 and CDR2 sequences are LGHNT and FRNRAP. The CDR3 contains 16 residues. The CDR3 loop reads CASGLVLGGSSGEQFF. The CDR3 DNA is TGTGCTAGTGGTTTGGTACTGGGCGGGTCTAGTGGGGAGCAGTTCTTC.

This rearrangement joins TRBV6-5 to TRBJ2-5; 7 nucleotides align to TRBD2. The CDR3 length is 15 residues. Germline CDR1 and CDR2: MNHEY and SVGAGI. V dropped 2 bases and J dropped 5; count of bases not matched to a gene: 8. Written as DNA, the CDR3 is TGTGCCAGCAGTTACGATGGCAGGGAGGGGGAGACCCAGTACTTC. Translated, it gives CASSYDGREGETQYF.

CDR3 bases: TGTGCCAGCAGCCATATACAGGGGTCCAATTCACCCCTCCACTTT. It encodes CASSHIQGSNSPLHF. The gene calls are TRBV14 and TRBJ1-6; 7 bases fit TRBD1. This CDR3 has 15 residues. CDR1 and CDR2 from the germline V gene are SGHDN and FVKESK. V shed 3 bases and J 7 bases; nucleotides not matched to a gene: 6.

This chain links TRBV2 with TRBJ2-7; 8 bases fit TRBD1. V lost 6 bases and J lost 3; bases outside the gene matches: 4. This CDR3 region has 13 residues. Germline values: CDR1 SNHLY, CDR2 FYNNEI. CDR3 in amino acids: CASRDRVGYEQYF. The CDR3 DNA is TGTGCCAGCAGGGACAGGGTTGGCTACGAGCAGTACTTC.

The chain has TRBV5-1 and TRBJ2-5; possibly TRBD1 for D (6 bases). The V end was cut by 4 bases, the J end by 0 bases, with 10 bases between. The CDR3 covers 14 residues. CDR1 and CDR2 from the germline V gene are SGHRS and YFSETQ. The CDR3 DNA follows: TGCGCCAGCAGCCCGGGGACAAACCAAGAGACCCAGTACTTC. This codes for CASSPGTNQETQYF.

The V and J genes are TRBV25-1 and TRBJ2-7; the D is unclear. V was cut by 9 bases and J by 5 bases, with 5 bases left in between. The CDR3 sequence is 9 residues long. Looked up from germline, CDR1 is MGHDK and CDR2 is SYGVNS. DNA for the CDR3: TGTGCCAGTTGCGACGAGCAGTACTTC. It is translated as CASCDEQYF.

The gene calls are TRBV30 and TRBJ1-2; D is undetermined. The germline V gene has CDR1 GTSNPN and CDR2 SVGIG (reference sequence). Trimming shortened V by 4 bases and J by 6 bases, and 12 bases separated the two germline ends. CDR3 length: 12 residues. CDR3 nucleotide sequence: TGTGCCTGGACAGGATGGGAGAATGGCTACACCTTC. This gives the protein CAWTGWENGYTF.

This sequence joins TRBV7-9 and TRBJ2-1; D perhaps matches TRBD2 (6 bases). The CDR3 runs 15 residues. V shed 4 bases and J shed 5 bases, with 15 bases lying between them. CDR1 is SEHNR, CDR2 FQNEAQ, per germline (reference sequence). The CDR3 nucleotides read TGTGCCAGCAGCTCGCCCAGGACTACTCACAATGAGCAGTTCTTC. Its protein is CASSSPRTTHNEQFF.

V gene TRBV6-1 combines with J gene TRBJ1-4; tentatively, D is TRBD1 (5 bases). Germline CDR1 reads MNHNS; CDR2 reads SASEGT. V was clipped by 1 base and J by 8 bases, with 14 bases between them. This CDR3 is built from 15 residues. The CDR3 sequence is CASSEVWGRGEKLFF. CDR3 DNA: TGTGCCAGCAGTGAAGTGTGGGGCCGAGGGGAAAAACTGTTTTTT.

This chain joins TRBV5-4 and TRBJ2-2; perhaps TRBD1 as D (6 bases). Germline loops: CDR1 SGHNT, CDR2 YYREEE (reference sequence). Trimming removed 3 bases at V and 5 bases at J, with 11 bases between. The CDR3 runs to 14 residues. CDR3 bases: TGTGCCAGCAGCTACCGGGACACAACCGGGGAGCTGTTTTTT. This gives the protein CASSYRDTTGELFF. Based on the CDR3 plus reference TRBV5-4 and TRBJ2-2, the full variable domain is ETGVTQSPTHLIKTRGQQVTLRCSSQSGHNTVSWYQQALGQGPQFIFQYYREEENGRGNFPPRFSGLQFPNYSSELNVNALELDDSALYLCASSYRDTTGELFFGEGSRLTVL.

This clone was counted a single time. V and J are TRBV7-8 and TRBJ2-1; no definite D call. This CDR3 spans 17 amino acids. Per the germline V gene, CDR1 is SGHVS and CDR2 is FQNEAQ. Trimming took off 1 base at V and 0 bases at J, with 13 bases between the two ends. CDR3 sequence: CASSLVFRVSSYNEQFF. CDR3 DNA: TGTGCCAGCAGCTTAGTTTTCCGCGTGAGCTCCTACAATGAGCAGTTCTTC.

The rearrangement links TRBV6-1 to TRBJ2-6, with D unresolved. Germline lookup yields CDR1 MNHNS and CDR2 SASEGT. The CDR3 consists of 13 residues. Trimming pared 6 bases from V and 2 bases from J, leaving 5 bases between. CDR3 in amino acids: CASRPTGANVLTF. In DNA form, the CDR3 reads TGTGCCAGCAGGCCCACTGGGGCCAACGTCCTGACTTTC.

V is TRBV13 and J is TRBJ2-2; 7 bases agree with TRBD1. Trimming at V came to 5 bases and at J to 8 bases, leaving 17 bases not matched to a gene. The CDR3 loop spans 17 amino acids. The germline CDR1 and CDR2 sequences are PRHDT and FYEKMQ (reference sequence). The CDR3 nucleotides read TGTGCCAGCAGCCTAACAGGGGTATTATCCGGTGAGGGGGAGCTGTTTTTT. Translation: CASSLTGVLSGEGELFF.

The rearrangement links TRBV7-3 to TRBJ2-6; no firm D call. Germline CDR1 is SGHTA and CDR2 is FQGTGA. V was clipped by 2 bases and J by 1 base, with 12 bases between them. The CDR3 contains 17 residues. The CDR3 reads CASSLDPGWSGANVLTF. DNA for the CDR3: TGTGCCAGCAGCTTAGATCCCGGGTGGTCTGGGGCCAACGTCCTGACTTTC.

This sequence joins TRBV9 and TRBJ1-1, with 7 nucleotides matching TRBD1. Germline assignment: CDR1 SGDLS and CDR2 YYNGEE. V gave up 4 bases and J gave up 3 bases; unmatched junction bases: 6. The CDR3 loop spans 14 amino acids. The CDR3 reads CASSPRDSYTEAFF. CDR3 sequence (DNA): TGTGCCAGCAGCCCCCGGGACAGTTACACTGAAGCTTTCTTT.

The rearrangement joins TRBV15 to TRBJ1-2, with a tentative D call TRBD1 (5 bases). Looked up from germline, CDR1 is LNHNV and CDR2 is YYDKDF (reference sequence). V was trimmed by 5 bases and J by 4 bases, leaving 11 bases between them. The CDR3 is made up of 13 amino acids. For the CDR3, the DNA is TGTGCCACCAGCGGGGGACGGCTCTATGGCTACACCTTC. This encodes CATSGGRLYGYTF.

The chain is built from TRBV2 and TRBJ2-5, with TRBD2 matching over 11 bases. With 8 bases clipped from V and 2 bases from J, the junction kept 4 bases outside the gene matches. The CDR3 contains 14 residues. In germline, CDR1 is SNHLY, CDR2 FYNNEI. This chain's CDR3 is CASRIAGGQETQYF. The CDR3, as DNA: TGTGCCAGCCGAATAGCGGGAGGGCAAGAGACCCAGTACTTC.

This clone was found once. The V call is TRBV6-1, the J call TRBJ2-7, with 9 bases aligning to TRBD1. The V gene end was trimmed by 7 bases and the J gene end by 5 bases; junction bases not matched to a gene: 12. The CDR3 is 15 amino acids. From germline, CDR1 is MNHNS and CDR2 SASEGT. CDR3 sequence (DNA): TGTGCCAGCAACCCCCGGGACAGGGAGACCCACGAGCAGTACTTC. Translation gives CASNPRDRETHEQYF.

The chain recombines TRBV2 with TRBJ1-4; D is unclear. The CDR3 sequence is 15 residues long. Germline CDR1 reads SNHLY; CDR2 reads FYNNEI. V was clipped by 3 bases and J by 0 bases, with 8 bases between them. The CDR3 DNA sequence: TGTGCCAGCAGTGACAGACACGCAACTAATGAAAAACTGTTTTTT. It yields the protein CASSDRHATNEKLFF.

This clone occurred a few times. The chain uses TRBV11-3 and TRBJ2-7, with 8 positions matching TRBD2. The CDR3 runs 14 residues. V shed 5 bases and J 2 bases; nucleotides not matched to a gene: 5. Per germline, CDR1 SGHNT and CDR2 YENEEA. In DNA, the CDR3 is TGTGCCAGCAGCCTCCTCGGGGGGGCCTACGAGCAGTACTTC. Translation: CASSLLGGAYEQYF.

This clone was seen once. This rearrangement joins TRBV5-5 to TRBJ1-4; D remains ambiguous. The CDR3 extends over 13 amino acids. Per germline, CDR1 SGHKS and CDR2 YYEKEE (reference sequence). Trimming stripped 2 bases from V and 6 bases from J, with 8 bases between. The CDR3 DNA reads TGTGCCAGCAGCTTAGGACCCGATGAAAAACTGTTTTTT. Protein sequence: CASSLGPDEKLFF. The full variable domain, in which reference TRBV5-5 and TRBJ1-4 provide the parts outside the CDR3, is DAGVTQSPTHLIKTRGQQVTLRCSPISGHKSVSWYQQVLGQGPQFIFQYYEKEERGRGNFPDRFSARQFPNYSSELNVNALLLGDSALYLCASSLGPDEKLFFGSGTQLSVL.

The chain carries TRBV10-3 and TRBJ1-4; no clear D. V dropped 5 bases and J dropped 8 bases, with 12 bases sitting between them. The germline V gene encodes CDR1 ENHRY and CDR2 SYGVKD. There are 13 residues in the CDR3. Here the CDR3 DNA reads TGTGCCATCAGTCAGGTACGAGGAGAAAAACTGTTTTTT. Translated: CAISQVRGEKLFF.

V usage is TRBV11-2 and J usage is TRBJ2-2; 9 bases line up with TRBD2. V gave up 2 bases and J gave up 4 bases; unmatched junction bases: 11. Per germline, CDR1 SGHAT and CDR2 FQNNGV. This CDR3 has 18 amino acids. CDR3 residues: CASSLKGLARSGTGELFF. CDR3 sequence (DNA): TGTGCCAGCAGCTTAAAGGGACTAGCTCGTTCAGGCACCGGGGAGCTGTTTTTT.

There are a few counts of this clone. V and J are TRBV2 and TRBJ1-1, with unresolved D. The CDR3 extends over 13 amino acids. Germline V lookup: CDR1 SNHLY, CDR2 FYNNEI. V shed 4 bases and J shed 3 bases, with 9 bases lying between them. The CDR3 bases are TGTGCCAGCAGTGTAAGGTTGGACACTGAAGCTTTCTTT. It codes for CASSVRLDTEAFF.

This chain uses TRBV7-3 with TRBJ2-2; possible D gene TRBD1, 5 bases. V dropped 1 base and J dropped 8 bases, with 5 bases sitting between them. This CDR3 has 12 amino acids. Germline CDR1 is SGHTA and CDR2 is FQGTGA. CDR3 region: CASSLNRGELFF. CDR3 nucleotides: TGTGCCAGCAGCTTAAACAGGGGGGAGCTGTTTTTT. The full variable domain, rest sourced from reference TRBV7-3 and TRBJ2-2, is GAGVSQTPSNKVTEKGKYVELRCDPISGHTALYWYRQSLGQGPEFLIYFQGTGAADDSGLPNDRFFAVRPEGSVSTLKIQRTERGDSAVYLCASSLNRGELFFGEGSRLTVL.

The chain is built from TRBV28 and TRBJ1-1; no firm D call. V was trimmed by 2 bases and J by 1 base, leaving 14 bases between them. CDR1 and CDR2 from the germline V gene are MDHEN and SYDVKM. The CDR3 covers 16 residues. The CDR3 region is CASSLDSLLANTEAFF. As DNA, the CDR3 is TGTGCCAGCAGTTTAGATTCCCTTTTGGCGAACACTGAAGCTTTCTTT.

The chain links TRBV5-6 to TRBJ2-1; 13 positions agree with TRBD2. This CDR3 contains 17 residues. Germline lookup yields CDR1 SGHDT and CDR2 YYEEEE. The J segment lost 4 bases and the V segment lost 2 bases, leaving 6 bases of the junction unmatched. CDR3 nucleotides: TGTGCCAGCAGCTTCACCGGGACTAGCGGGATTTACAATGAGCAGTTCTTC. It is translated as CASSFTGTSGIYNEQFF.

The chain has TRBV6-6 and TRBJ2-7; D unresolved. Trimming shortened V by 7 bases and J by 6 bases, and 19 bases separated the two germline ends. Germline CDR1 is MNHNY and CDR2 is SVGAGI (reference sequence). The CDR3 is made up of 14 amino acids. The CDR3 DNA reads as TGTGCCAGCAAGGTCCACGAGGCGGCCTCCGAGCAGTACTTC. Protein sequence: CASKVHEAASEQYF.

The V and J genes are TRBV19 and TRBJ2-7; no reliable D call. This CDR3 is built from 16 residues. CDR1 is LNHDA and CDR2 is SQIVND in the germline V gene (reference sequence). V lost 2 bases and J 0 bases, leaving 14 bases between the germline ends. This CDR3 is CASSILSSDGSYEQYF. CDR3 bases: TGTGCCAGTAGTATATTATCATCGGACGGCTCCTACGAGCAGTACTTC.

The chain couples TRBV18 to TRBJ2-1, with TRBD1 matching over 9 bases. The germline V gene encodes CDR1 KGHSH and CDR2 LQKENI. The CDR3 is made up of 16 amino acids. V dropped 0 bases and J dropped 4; count of bases not matched to a gene: 4. CDR3 in amino acids: CASSPPGQGPYNEQFF. CDR3 nucleotides: TGTGCCAGCTCACCACCGGGACAGGGTCCTTACAATGAGCAGTTCTTC.